A selection of T cell receptor beta chains follows, all from one sample in a study of blood T cell repertoires in COVID-19. The repertoire was sequenced with immunoSEQ multiplex PCR; TCRdb's copy has only in-frame clones and lacks some. The sample lists around 220,000 clones, approximately 86% seen once, with roughly a tenth in the top ten. Sequenced sample: peripheral blood. The receptors were gathered from a woman aged 45-59 years with COVID-19, enrolled during active disease. Both conserved end residues are part of each CDR3. The D gene is left open where the match is weak. Clone size is not always given. Where it is, it says once, few, many or a class for expanded clones.

V gene: TRBV5-8; D gene: NA; clone size: once; J gene: TRBJ1-4; CDR3 DNA: TGTGCCAGCAGCTTGTTACAGGTTAATGAAAAACTGTTTTTT; CDR3 protein: CASSLLQVNEKLFF
V gene: TRBV18; D gene: TRBD2; clone size: NA; J gene: TRBJ2-3; CDR3 DNA: TGTGCCAGCTCACCACCCCCGGGACTAGCGGGGGGAGCCACACATACGCAGTATTTT; CDR3 protein: CASSPPPGLAGGATHTQYF
V gene: TRBV9; D gene: TRBD2; clone size: once; J gene: TRBJ2-3; CDR3 DNA: TGTGCCAGCAGCGTAGGCTATAGCGGGGGGCACACAGATACGCAGTATTTT; CDR3 protein: CASSVGYSGGHTDTQYF
V gene: TRBV19; D gene: NA; clone size: NA; J gene: TRBJ1-2; CDR3 DNA: TGTGCCAGTAGTCAGGAACGGCTGTTCGGCTACACCTTC; CDR3 protein: CASSQERLFGYTF
V gene: TRBV4-3; D gene: NA; clone size: NA; J gene: TRBJ1-2; CDR3 DNA: TGCGCCAGCAGCCAAGAATTAATTGGAGGCTCGTTCTATGGCTACACCTTC; CDR3 protein: CASSQELIGGSFYGYTF
V gene: TRBV5-1; D gene: NA; clone size: NA; J gene: TRBJ2-1; CDR3 DNA: TGCGCCAGCAGCTCGACCCAGGAATGGAAGCAGTTCTTC; CDR3 protein: CASSSTQEWKQFF
V gene: TRBV5-6; D gene: NA; clone size: NA; J gene: TRBJ1-2; CDR3 DNA: TGTGCCAGCAGCCTCTCACAGGGTACTTATGGCTACACCTTC; CDR3 protein: CASSLSQGTYGYTF
V gene: TRBV5-1; D gene: NA; clone size: NA; J gene: TRBJ2-2; CDR3 DNA: TGCGCCAGCGGACCGGGAGACAGGGATGCCGGGGAGCTGTTTTTT; CDR3 protein: CASGPGDRDAGELFF
V gene: TRBV28; D gene: TRBD1; clone size: few; J gene: TRBJ2-3; CDR3 DNA: TGTGCCAGCAGTCCGTACGACAGGGAAGATACGCAGTATTTT; CDR3 protein: CASSPYDREDTQYF
V gene: TRBV6-1; D gene: TRBD1; clone size: few; J gene: TRBJ1-1; CDR3 DNA: TGTGCCAGCAGTTCCAACAGGGGGAGTCGGACTGAAGCTTTCTTT; CDR3 protein: CASSSNRGSRTEAFF
V gene: TRBV29-1; D gene: NA; clone size: few; J gene: TRBJ1-3; CDR3 DNA: TGCAGCGTTGAAGACACAGGAAACACCATATATTTT; CDR3 protein: CSVEDTGNTIYF
V gene: TRBV10-3; D gene: TRBD1; clone size: NA; J gene: TRBJ1-1; CDR3 DNA: TGTGCCATCAGTGAGCCCCGGACAGGGGGATACACTGAAGCTTTCTTT; CDR3 protein: CAISEPRTGGYTEAFF
V gene: TRBV15; D gene: TRBD2; clone size: NA; J gene: TRBJ2-3; CDR3 DNA: TGTGCCACCGGGTTGGGGGGGATCGGGGGAGATACGCAGTATTTT; CDR3 protein: CATGLGGIGGDTQYF
V gene: TRBV7-6; D gene: NA; clone size: NA; J gene: TRBJ2-3; CDR3 DNA: TGTGCCAGCACTAAGGGGGGGACTAGCACAGATACGCAGTATTTT; CDR3 protein: CASTKGGTSTDTQYF
V gene: TRBV18; D gene: NA; clone size: NA; J gene: TRBJ1-2; CDR3 DNA: TGTGCCAGCTCACCAAGGCGGGGGGCCAACTATGGCTACACCTTC; CDR3 protein: CASSPRRGANYGYTF
V gene: TRBV18; D gene: NA; clone size: NA; J gene: TRBJ2-1; CDR3 DNA: TGTGCCAGCTCACCATCGGCGGCTAGTAGGGGCGGGCAGTTCTTC; CDR3 protein: CASSPSAASRGGQFF
V gene: TRBV5-1; D gene: NA; clone size: NA; J gene: TRBJ1-1; CDR3 DNA: TGCGCCAGCAGCTCTGTCAGTACAGTGATGAACACTGAAGCTTTCTTT; CDR3 protein: CASSSVSTVMNTEAFF
V gene: TRBV4-3; D gene: TRBD1; clone size: NA; J gene: TRBJ1-2; CDR3 DNA: TGCGCCAGCAGCCAAGAAGGAGGCAGGGGGGACTATGGCTACACCTTC; CDR3 protein: CASSQEGGRGDYGYTF
V gene: TRBV15; D gene: NA; clone size: NA; J gene: TRBJ2-5; CDR3 DNA: TGTGCCACCAGCAGAGATCGCACAGGAACCACAGAGACCCAGTACTTC; CDR3 protein: CATSRDRTGTTETQYF
V gene: TRBV19; D gene: NA; clone size: NA; J gene: TRBJ2-2; CDR3 DNA: TGTGCCAGTAGTAAGCGGAGTATTGCAATATCGAACACCGGGGAGCTGTTTTTT; CDR3 protein: CASSKRSIAISNTGELFF
V gene: TRBV28; D gene: NA; clone size: NA; J gene: TRBJ1-2; CDR3 DNA: TGTGCCAGCAGTTTAGGACAGAGATTCTATGGCTACACCTTC; CDR3 protein: CASSLGQRFYGYTF
V gene: TRBV7-8; D gene: TRBD1; clone size: NA; J gene: TRBJ2-7; CDR3 DNA: TGTGCCAGCAGCTTAGCTCGGCCCGGGACAGTCTCCTACGAGCAGTACTTC; CDR3 protein: CASSLARPGTVSYEQYF
V gene: TRBV6-6; D gene: NA; clone size: NA; J gene: TRBJ1-3; CDR3 DNA: TGTGCCAGCAGCCACCTACAGGGCTACTCTGGAAACACCATATATTTT; CDR3 protein: CASSHLQGYSGNTIYF
V gene: TRBV19; D gene: NA; clone size: NA; J gene: TRBJ1-1; CDR3 DNA: TGTGCCAGTAGTATGCCGGGACACAGGGCTTTCTTT; CDR3 protein: CASSMPGHRAFF
V gene: TRBV28; D gene: NA; clone size: NA; J gene: TRBJ1-2; CDR3 DNA: TGTGCCAGCAGTTTAGGGCGGGACTATGGCTACACCTTC; CDR3 protein: CASSLGRDYGYTF
V gene: TRBV10-2; D gene: NA; clone size: NA; J gene: TRBJ1-2; CDR3 DNA: TGCGCCAGCAGCGATTACAGGGACTATGGCTACACCTTC; CDR3 protein: CASSDYRDYGYTF
V gene: TRBV5-4; D gene: NA; clone size: NA; J gene: TRBJ2-7; CDR3 DNA: TGTGCCAGCAGCCTTGACAGGTCGTACGAGCAGTACTTC; CDR3 protein: CASSLDRSYEQYF
V gene: TRBV30; D gene: NA; clone size: NA; J gene: TRBJ2-2; CDR3 DNA: TGTGCCTGGAGTAAACAGTCCACCGGGGAGCTGTTTTTT; CDR3 protein: CAWSKQSTGELFF
V gene: TRBV19; D gene: NA; clone size: NA; J gene: TRBJ2-1; CDR3 DNA: TGTGCCAGTAAGTTGGGCACCTACAATGAGCAGTTCTTC; CDR3 protein: CASKLGTYNEQFF
V gene: TRBV7-9; D gene: NA; clone size: NA; J gene: TRBJ2-5; CDR3 DNA: TGTGCCAGCAGCTCGGGACACCGACAAGAGACCCAGTACTTC; CDR3 protein: CASSSGHRQETQYF
V gene: TRBV14; D gene: NA; clone size: NA; J gene: TRBJ2-5; CDR3 DNA: TGTGCCAGCAGCCCTTCCGGTACTAGGGAGACCCAGTACTTC; CDR3 protein: CASSPSGTRETQYF
V gene: TRBV28; D gene: TRBD1; clone size: NA; J gene: TRBJ1-4; CDR3 DNA: TGTGCCAGCAGTTCCGGACAGGGGGCGCGCGAAAAACTGTTTTTT; CDR3 protein: CASSSGQGAREKLFF
V gene: TRBV18; D gene: TRBD1; clone size: NA; J gene: TRBJ1-4; CDR3 DNA: TGTGCCAGCTCACCGCCGTGGGGACAGCCGAATGAAAAACTGTTTTTT; CDR3 protein: CASSPPWGQPNEKLFF
V gene: TRBV5-5; D gene: NA; clone size: few; J gene: TRBJ1-1; CDR3 DNA: TGTGCCAGCAGCTTGGCAGGGAGGACTGAAGCTTTCTTT; CDR3 protein: CASSLAGRTEAFF
V gene: TRBV7-9; D gene: TRBD1; clone size: NA; J gene: TRBJ1-4; CDR3 DNA: TGTGCCAGCAGTCAGGGACAGGGAACCTCTAATGAAAAACTGTTTTTT; CDR3 protein: CASSQGQGTSNEKLFF
V gene: TRBV19; D gene: NA; clone size: NA; J gene: TRBJ2-7; CDR3 DNA: TGTGCCAGTAGCTCCTTCTTGGACAGCTACGAGCAGTACTTC; CDR3 protein: CASSSFLDSYEQYF
V gene: TRBV5-4; D gene: TRBD2; clone size: NA; J gene: TRBJ2-5; CDR3 DNA: TGTGCCAGCAGCTTGAGCAGCGGGGGGTACCAAGAGACCCAGTACTTC; CDR3 protein: CASSLSSGGYQETQYF
V gene: TRBV7-9; D gene: NA; clone size: NA; J gene: TRBJ1-1; CDR3 DNA: TGTGCCAGCAGCCCCTTAGGGGGAGAAGGGAACACTGAAGCTTTCTTT; CDR3 protein: CASSPLGGEGNTEAFF
V gene: TRBV30; D gene: TRBD1; clone size: NA; J gene: TRBJ1-1; CDR3 DNA: TGTGCCTGTACAACAGGGGGTACTGAAGCTTTCTTT; CDR3 protein: CACTTGGTEAFF
V gene: TRBV24-1; D gene: TRBD2; clone size: NA; J gene: TRBJ2-5; CDR3 DNA: TGTGCCACCAGTGATTCCACCTTAGGGAGGGGTGCCATGGAGACCCAGTACTTC; CDR3 protein: CATSDSTLGRGAMETQYF